Sequencing of this T cell receptor (beta chain) was carried out in a study of beta chain features in type 1 diabetes. Via the markers CD45RO/CCR7/CD25/CD127/CD95/CD27, stem cell-like memory, regulatory, central memory and naive CD4+ cells were sorted. This CDR3 region has 14 residues. V lost 0 bases, J lost 4 bases, and 9 bases lay in between. Germline CDR1 is SGDLS and CDR2 is YYNGEE. The whole isolated RNA underwent reverse transcription, so sequencing captured expressed TCRB transcripts. Samples of naive, central memory and regulatory T cells yielded a mean of about 3.9 million reads. Using immunoSEQ multiplex PCR, the repertoire was profiled, and TCRdb retains in-frame clones only, with some absent. The table lists around 290,000 clones, 7.5% to 9.5% of them singletons. Study results and limitations: Sequencing from cDNA could over-represent high-TCR-expressing cells. Insertion counts at VDJ junctions were lower in type 1 diabetes patients, who also showed more deletions there.

This clone turned up a few times. Its antigen remains unknown. The clonotype originates from a woman aged 18-29 years in good health. Sequencing used central memory CD4+ T cells from blood. This chain uses TRBV9 with TRBJ2-3, with unresolved D. CDR3 in amino acids: CASSVVGFPDTQYF. The CDR3 coding sequence is TGTGCCAGCAGCGTAGTGGGTTTCCCAGATACGCAGTATTTT. Looking up the rest from reference TRBV9 and TRBJ2-3 gives the full variable domain: DSGVTQTPKHLITATGQRVTLRCSPRSGDLSVYWYQQSLDQGLQFLIQYYNGEERAKGNILERFSAQQFPDLHSELNLSSLELGDSALYFCASSVVGFPDTQYFGPGTRLTVL.